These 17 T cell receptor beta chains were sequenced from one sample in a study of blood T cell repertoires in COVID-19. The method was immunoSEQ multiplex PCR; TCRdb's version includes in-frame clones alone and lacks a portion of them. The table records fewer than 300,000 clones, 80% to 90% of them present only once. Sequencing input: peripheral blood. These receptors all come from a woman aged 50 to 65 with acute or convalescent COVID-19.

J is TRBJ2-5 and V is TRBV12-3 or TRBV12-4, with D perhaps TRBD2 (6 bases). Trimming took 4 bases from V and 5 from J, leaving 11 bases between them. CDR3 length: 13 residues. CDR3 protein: CASSSEGRETQYF. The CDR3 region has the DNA TGTGCCAGCAGTTCGGAGGGACGGGAGACCCAGTACTTC.

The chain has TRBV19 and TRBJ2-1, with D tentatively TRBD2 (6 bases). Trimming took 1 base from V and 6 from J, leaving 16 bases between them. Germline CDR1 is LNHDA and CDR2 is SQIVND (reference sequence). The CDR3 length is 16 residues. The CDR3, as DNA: TGTGCCAGTAGTATAGGATCGGGGAGGACCCCCAATGAGCAGTTCTTC. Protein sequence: CASSIGSGRTPNEQFF.

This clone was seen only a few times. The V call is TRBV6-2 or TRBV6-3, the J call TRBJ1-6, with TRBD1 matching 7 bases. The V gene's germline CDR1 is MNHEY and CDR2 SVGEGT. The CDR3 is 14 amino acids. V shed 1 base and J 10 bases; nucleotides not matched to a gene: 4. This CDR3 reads CASSYFNRGSPLHF. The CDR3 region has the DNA TGTGCCAGCAGTTACTTTAACAGGGGATCACCCCTCCACTTT.

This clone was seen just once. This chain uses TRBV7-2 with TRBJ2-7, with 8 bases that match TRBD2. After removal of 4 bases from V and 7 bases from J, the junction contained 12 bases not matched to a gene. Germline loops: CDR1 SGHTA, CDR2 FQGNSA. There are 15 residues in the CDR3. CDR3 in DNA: TGTGCCAGCAGCTACGCGGGGGGCCGGGTTTGGGAGCAGTACTTC. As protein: CASSYAGGRVWEQYF. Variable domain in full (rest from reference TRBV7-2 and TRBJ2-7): GAGVSQSPSNKVTEKGKDVELRCDPISGHTALYWYRQSLGQGLEFLIYFQGNSAPDKSGLPSDRFSAERTGGSVSTLTIQRTQQEDSAVYLCASSYAGGRVWEQYFGPGTRLTVT.

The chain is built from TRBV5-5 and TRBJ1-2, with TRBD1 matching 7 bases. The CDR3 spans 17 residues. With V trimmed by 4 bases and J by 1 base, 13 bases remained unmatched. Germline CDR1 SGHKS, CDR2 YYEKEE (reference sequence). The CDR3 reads CASSVLPDREFNYGYTF. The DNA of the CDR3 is TGTGCCAGCAGCGTACTCCCCGACAGGGAGTTTAACTATGGCTACACCTTC.

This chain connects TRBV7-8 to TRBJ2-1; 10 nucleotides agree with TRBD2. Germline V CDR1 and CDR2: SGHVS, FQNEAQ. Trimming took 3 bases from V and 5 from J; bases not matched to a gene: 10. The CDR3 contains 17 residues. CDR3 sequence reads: CASSFPSGRAGHNEQFF. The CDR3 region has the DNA TGTGCCAGCAGCTTCCCAAGCGGGAGGGCCGGTCACAATGAGCAGTTCTTC.

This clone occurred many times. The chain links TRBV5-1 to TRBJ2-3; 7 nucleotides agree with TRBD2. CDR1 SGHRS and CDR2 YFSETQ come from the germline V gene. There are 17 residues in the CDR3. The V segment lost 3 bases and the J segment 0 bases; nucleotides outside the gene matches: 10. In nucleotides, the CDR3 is TGCGCCAGCAGCTCGGGGCGGGATAGCGGGAGCACAGATACGCAGTATTTT. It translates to CASSSGRDSGSTDTQYF.

The CDR3 region has the DNA TGTGCCACCAGCTCTAACTATGGCTACACCTTC. It specifies CATSSNYGYTF. The chain combines TRBV24-1 with TRBJ1-2; no reliable D call. Trimming left V 7 bases short and J 0 bases short, with 2 bases between. Germline-derived CDR1 and CDR2 are KGHDR and SFDVKD. The CDR3 sequence is 11 residues long.

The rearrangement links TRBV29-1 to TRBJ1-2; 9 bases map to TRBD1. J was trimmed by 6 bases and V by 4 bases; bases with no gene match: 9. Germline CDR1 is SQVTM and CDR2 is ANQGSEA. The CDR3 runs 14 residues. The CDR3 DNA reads TGCAGCGTTGCCCCGGGACAGGGTAGGGATGGCTACACCTTC. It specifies CSVAPGQGRDGYTF.

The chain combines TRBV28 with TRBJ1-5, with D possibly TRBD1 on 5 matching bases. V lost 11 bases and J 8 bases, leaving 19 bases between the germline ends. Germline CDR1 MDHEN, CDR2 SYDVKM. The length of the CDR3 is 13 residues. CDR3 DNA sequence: TGTGCCGGTTCCACAGGCTTTTATAAGCCCCAGCATTTT. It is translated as CAGSTGFYKPQHF.

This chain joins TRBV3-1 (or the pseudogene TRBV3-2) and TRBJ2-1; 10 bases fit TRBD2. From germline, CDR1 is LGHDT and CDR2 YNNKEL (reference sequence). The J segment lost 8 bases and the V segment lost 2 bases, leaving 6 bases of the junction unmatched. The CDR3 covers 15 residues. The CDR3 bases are TGTGCCAGCAGCCAACTAGCGGGGGCCTGGCATGAGCAGTTCTTC. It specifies CASSQLAGAWHEQFF.

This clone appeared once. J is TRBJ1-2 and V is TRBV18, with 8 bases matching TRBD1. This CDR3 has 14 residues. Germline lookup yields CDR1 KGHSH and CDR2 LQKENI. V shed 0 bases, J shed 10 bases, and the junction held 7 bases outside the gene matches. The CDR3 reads CASSPPSSDRDYTF. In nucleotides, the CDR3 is TGTGCCAGCTCACCACCGAGCTCGGACAGGGACTACACCTTC.

The CDR3 coding sequence is TGCGCCAGCAGCCAGACCGTAACAGGGGCCGACTATGGCTACACCTTC. Translating gives CASSQTVTGADYGYTF. The chain is built from TRBV4-3 and TRBJ1-2, with 7 nucleotides matching TRBD1. This CDR3 is built from 16 residues. J gave up 3 bases and V 3 bases, and 10 bases lay outside the gene matches. Germline V gene lookup returns CDR1 LGHNA and CDR2 YSLEER.

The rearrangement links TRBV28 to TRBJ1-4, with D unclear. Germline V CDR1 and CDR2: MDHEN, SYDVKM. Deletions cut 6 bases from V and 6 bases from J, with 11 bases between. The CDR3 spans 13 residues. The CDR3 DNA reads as TGTGCCAGCAGGGTTTTCGGTTATGAAAAACTGTTTTTT. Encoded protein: CASRVFGYEKLFF.

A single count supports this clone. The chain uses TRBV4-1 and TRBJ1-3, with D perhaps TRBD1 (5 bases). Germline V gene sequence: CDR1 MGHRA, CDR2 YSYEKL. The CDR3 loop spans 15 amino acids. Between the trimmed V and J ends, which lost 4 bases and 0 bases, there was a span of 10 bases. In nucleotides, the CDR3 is TGCGCCAGCAGCCTCGGACATCTCTCTGGAAACACCATATATTTT. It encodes CASSLGHLSGNTIYF.

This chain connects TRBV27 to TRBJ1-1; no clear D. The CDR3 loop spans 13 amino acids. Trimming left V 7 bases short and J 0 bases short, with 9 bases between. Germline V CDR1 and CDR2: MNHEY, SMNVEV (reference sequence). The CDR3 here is CASTGNMNTEAFF. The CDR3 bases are TGTGCCAGCACGGGAAATATGAACACTGAAGCTTTCTTT.

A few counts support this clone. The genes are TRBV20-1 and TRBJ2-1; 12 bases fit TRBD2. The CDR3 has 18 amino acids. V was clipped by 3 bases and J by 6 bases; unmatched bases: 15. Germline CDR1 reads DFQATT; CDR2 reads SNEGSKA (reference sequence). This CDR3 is CSASLRLAGADWGNEQFF. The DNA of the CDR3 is TGCAGTGCTAGTCTGAGACTAGCGGGAGCGGATTGGGGCAATGAGCAGTTCTTC.